The 2 T cell receptor beta chains presented below share a single source sample, sequenced in a study of blood T cell repertoires in COVID-19. Data came from immunoSEQ multiplex PCR; TCRdb stores just in-frame clones and leaves some out. The sample lists over 200,000 clones; roughly 89% were seen once. The specimen sequenced was peripheral blood. The receptors were sampled from a man in his fifties or sixties who had recovered from COVID-19.

J is TRBJ1-2 and V is TRBV9; 7 bases match TRBD1. Trimming cost V 0 bases and J 8 bases; bases outside gene matches: 10. CDR1 is SGDLS and CDR2 is YYNGEE in the germline V gene. This CDR3 spans 15 amino acids. The CDR3 loop reads CASSVGSEGARGYTF. The DNA for the CDR3 is TGTGCCAGCAGCGTAGGATCCGAGGGGGCGCGGGGCTACACCTTC.

The V and J genes are TRBV30 and TRBJ1-1; 9 bases match TRBD1. This CDR3 has 14 residues. V trimming: 3 bases; J trimming: 4 bases; junction bases outside the gene matches: 6. Looked up from germline, CDR1 is GTSNPN and CDR2 is SVGIG (reference sequence). The CDR3 sequence is CAWRNRDRATEAFF. The CDR3 DNA reads TGTGCCTGGAGGAACCGGGACAGGGCCACTGAAGCTTTCTTT.